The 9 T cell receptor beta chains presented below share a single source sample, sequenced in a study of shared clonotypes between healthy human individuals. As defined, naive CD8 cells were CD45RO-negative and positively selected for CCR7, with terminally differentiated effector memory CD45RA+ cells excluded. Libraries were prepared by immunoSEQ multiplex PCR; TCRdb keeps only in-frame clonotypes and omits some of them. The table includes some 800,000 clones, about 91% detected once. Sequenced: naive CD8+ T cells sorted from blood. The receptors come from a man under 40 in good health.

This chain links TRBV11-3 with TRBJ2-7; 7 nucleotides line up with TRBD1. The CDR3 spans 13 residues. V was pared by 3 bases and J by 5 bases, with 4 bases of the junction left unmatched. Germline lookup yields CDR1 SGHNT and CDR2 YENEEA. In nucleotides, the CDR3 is TGTGCCAGCAGCTTGACAGGGCTCCACGAGCAGTACTTC. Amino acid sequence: CASSLTGLHEQYF.

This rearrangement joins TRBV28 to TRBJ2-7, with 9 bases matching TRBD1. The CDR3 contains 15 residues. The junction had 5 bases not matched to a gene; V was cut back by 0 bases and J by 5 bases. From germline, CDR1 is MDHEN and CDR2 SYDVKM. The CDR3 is CASSLWGTGFDEQYF. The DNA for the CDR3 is TGTGCCAGCAGTTTATGGGGGACAGGGTTCGACGAGCAGTACTTC.

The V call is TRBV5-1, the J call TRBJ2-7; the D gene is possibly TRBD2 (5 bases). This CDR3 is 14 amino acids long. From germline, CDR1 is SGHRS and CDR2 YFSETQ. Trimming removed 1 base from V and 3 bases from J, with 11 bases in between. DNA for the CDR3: TGCGCCAGCAGCTTGAAACTAGGAAACTACGAGCAGTACTTC. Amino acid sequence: CASSLKLGNYEQYF.

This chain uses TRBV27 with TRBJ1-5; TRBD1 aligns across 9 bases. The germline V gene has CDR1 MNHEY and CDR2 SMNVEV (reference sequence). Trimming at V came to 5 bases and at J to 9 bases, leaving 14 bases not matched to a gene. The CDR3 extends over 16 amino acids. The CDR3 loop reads CASSPGTGQTIWPQHF. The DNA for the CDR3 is TGTGCCAGCAGTCCGGGGACAGGGCAAACTATCTGGCCCCAGCATTTT.

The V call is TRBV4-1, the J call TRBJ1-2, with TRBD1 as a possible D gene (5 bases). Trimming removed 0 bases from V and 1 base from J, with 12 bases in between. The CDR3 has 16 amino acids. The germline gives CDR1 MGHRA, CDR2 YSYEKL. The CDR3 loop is CASSQEWDLLNYGYTF. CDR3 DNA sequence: TGCGCCAGCAGCCAAGAATGGGACCTACTTAACTATGGCTACACCTTC.

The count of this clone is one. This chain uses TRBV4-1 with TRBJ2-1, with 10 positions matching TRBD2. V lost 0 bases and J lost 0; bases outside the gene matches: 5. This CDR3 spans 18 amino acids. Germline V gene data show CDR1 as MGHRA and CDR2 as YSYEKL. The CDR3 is CASSQESPSGSSYNEQFF. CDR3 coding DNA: TGCGCCAGCAGCCAAGAATCCCCTAGCGGGAGCTCCTACAATGAGCAGTTCTTC.

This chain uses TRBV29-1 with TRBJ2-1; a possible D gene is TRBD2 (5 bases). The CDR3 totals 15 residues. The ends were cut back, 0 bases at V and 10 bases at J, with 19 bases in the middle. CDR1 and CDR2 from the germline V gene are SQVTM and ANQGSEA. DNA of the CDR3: TGCAGCGTTGAAGATTGGTCCGGGGAGACAACGGAGCAGTTCTTC. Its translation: CSVEDWSGETTEQFF.

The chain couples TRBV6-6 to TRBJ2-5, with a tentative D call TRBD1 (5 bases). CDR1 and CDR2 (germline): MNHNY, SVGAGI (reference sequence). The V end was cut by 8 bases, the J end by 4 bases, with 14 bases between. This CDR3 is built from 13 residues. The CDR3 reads CASERGSRETQYF. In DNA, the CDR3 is TGTGCCAGCGAAAGGGGTAGCCGAGAGACCCAGTACTTC.

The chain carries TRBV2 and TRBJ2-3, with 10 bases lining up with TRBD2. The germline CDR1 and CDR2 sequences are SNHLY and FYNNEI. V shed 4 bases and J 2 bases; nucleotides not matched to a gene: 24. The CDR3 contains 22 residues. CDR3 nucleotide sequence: TGTGCCAGCAGTGTATTAAGGCGACTAGCGGGCGAAGGAGACACGGACACAGATACGCAGTATTTT. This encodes CASSVLRRLAGEGDTDTDTQYF. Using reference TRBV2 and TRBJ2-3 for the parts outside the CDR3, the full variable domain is EPEVTQTPSHQVTQMGQEVILRCVPISNHLYFYWYRQILGQKVEFLVSFYNNEISEKSEIFDDQFSVERPDGSNFTLKIRSTKLEDSAMYFCASSVLRRLAGEGDTDTDTQYFGPGTRLTVL.